The rows below give T cell receptor beta chains drawn from one sample of a study of CD8 T cells in ankylosing spondylitis. A single record per CDR3 protein comes from TCRdb applying MiXCR to the 5' RACE reads. The sample has roughly 130,000 distinct CDR3 sequences; approximately 15% are singletons. Source material: blood, either unsorted or a sorted T cell fraction (not recorded which). Every receptor here comes from a female donor with ankylosing spondylitis or in good health (not recorded which). Each CDR3 is given with its conserved first and last residue. Fields, in order: clone size, J gene, D gene, V gene, CDR3 protein, CDR3 DNA. D genes are given only for firm matches. Part of the rows lack a size; the others show once, few, many or a class for expanded clones.

clone size: NA
J gene: TRBJ1-2
D gene: TRBD1
V gene: TRBV20-1
CDR3 protein: CSARDRGWVGGYTF
CDR3 DNA: TGCAGTGCTCGAGACAGGGGGTGGGTCGGCGGCTACACCTTC

clone size: NA
J gene: TRBJ1-1
D gene: TRBD1
V gene: TRBV25-1
CDR3 protein: CASQPSDRGRAAFF
CDR3 DNA: TGTGCCAGCCAACCCTCGGACAGGGGGCGCGCAGCTTTCTTT

clone size: NA
J gene: TRBJ2-2
D gene: NA
V gene: TRBV20-1
CDR3 protein: CSARKAWVNTGELFF
CDR3 DNA: TGCAGTGCTAGGAAGGCGTGGGTCAACACCGGGGAGCTGTTTTTT

clone size: NA
J gene: TRBJ2-7
D gene: NA
V gene: TRBV25-1
CDR3 protein: CATRTAYEQYF
CDR3 DNA: TGTGCCACCCGAACAGCTTACGAGCAGTACTTC

clone size: few
J gene: TRBJ2-2
D gene: TRBD1
V gene: TRBV20-1
CDR3 protein: CSAKGQGAFGELFF
CDR3 DNA: TGCAGTGCAAAGGGACAGGGGGCTTTCGGGGAGCTGTTTTTT

clone size: NA
J gene: TRBJ2-7
D gene: NA
V gene: TRBV20-1
CDR3 protein: CSARAISQPLGEQYF
CDR3 DNA: TGCAGTGCTAGAGCAATAAGTCAGCCCTTAGGCGAGCAGTACTTC

clone size: NA
J gene: TRBJ2-1
D gene: NA
V gene: TRBV14
CDR3 protein: CASSLLGFPSYNEQFF
CDR3 DNA: TGTGCCAGCAGCTTACTCGGGTTCCCCTCCTACAATGAGCAGTTCTTC

clone size: NA
J gene: TRBJ1-2
D gene: TRBD1
V gene: TRBV12-3/TRBV12-4
CDR3 protein: CASSLGTAIYGYTF
CDR3 DNA: TGTGCCAGCAGTCTGGGGACAGCAATCTATGGCTACACCTTC

clone size: many
J gene: TRBJ1-3
D gene: TRBD1
V gene: TRBV13
CDR3 protein: CASSLGQGGDTIYF
CDR3 DNA: TGTGCCAGCAGCCTCGGACAGGGCGGCGACACCATATATTTT

clone size: many
J gene: TRBJ2-2
D gene: NA
V gene: TRBV21-1
CDR3 protein: CASTKRQVITGELFF
CDR3 DNA: TGTGCCAGCACCAAAAGGCAGGTTATCACCGGGGAGCTGTTTTTT

clone size: few
J gene: TRBJ2-7
D gene: NA
V gene: TRBV19
CDR3 protein: CASSIWQGEGEQYF
CDR3 DNA: TGTGCCAGTAGTATTTGGCAGGGAGAGGGCGAGCAGTACTTC

clone size: many
J gene: TRBJ2-7
D gene: TRBD2
V gene: TRBV5-1
CDR3 protein: CASSLAGTSGSIEQYF
CDR3 DNA: TGCGCCAGCAGCTTAGCCGGGACTAGCGGGAGTATCGAGCAGTACTTC

clone size: NA
J gene: TRBJ2-1
D gene: NA
V gene: TRBV5-1
CDR3 protein: CASSLGGFLPYNEQFF
CDR3 DNA: TGCGCCAGCAGCTTGGGCGGCTTCCTGCCCTACAATGAGCAGTTCTTC

clone size: few
J gene: TRBJ2-5
D gene: TRBD2
V gene: TRBV18
CDR3 protein: CASSRGLASQETQYF
CDR3 DNA: TGTGCCAGCTCACGGGGACTAGCGTCGCAAGAGACCCAGTACTTC

clone size: many
J gene: TRBJ2-2
D gene: NA
V gene: TRBV21-1
CDR3 protein: CASSKITESGELFF
CDR3 DNA: TGTGCCAGCAGCAAAATCACAGAATCCGGGGAGCTGTTTTTT

clone size: NA
J gene: TRBJ2-6
D gene: NA
V gene: TRBV5-1
CDR3 protein: CASSLTVSGANVLTF
CDR3 DNA: TGCGCCAGCAGCTTGACGGTCTCTGGGGCCAACGTCCTGACTTTC

clone size: few
J gene: TRBJ2-1
D gene: NA
V gene: TRBV14
CDR3 protein: CASSQDIGVAREFF
CDR3 DNA: TGTGCCAGCAGCCAAGATATAGGAGTTGCGCGGGAGTTCTTC

clone size: many
J gene: TRBJ2-2
D gene: NA
V gene: TRBV15
CDR3 protein: CATSREAGGTGELFF
CDR3 DNA: TGTGCCACCAGCAGAGAAGCAGGAGGGACCGGGGAGCTGTTTTTT

clone size: many
J gene: TRBJ2-2
D gene: NA
V gene: TRBV5-1
CDR3 protein: CASSPYLKENTGELFF
CDR3 DNA: TGCGCCAGCAGCCCGTACCTTAAAGAGAACACCGGGGAGCTGTTTTTT

clone size: many
J gene: TRBJ2-2
D gene: NA
V gene: TRBV7-2
CDR3 protein: CASSLEGAGPAGELFF
CDR3 DNA: TGTGCCAGCAGCTTAGAGGGGGCGGGACCTGCCGGGGAGCTGTTTTTT